Each of the 18 T cell receptor beta chains below was sequenced from the same sample in a study of shared clonotypes between healthy human individuals. Sequencing was performed with immunoSEQ multiplex PCR; in TCRdb, only in-frame clones are kept and a portion is missing. The sample lists some 2.4 million clones, roughly 93% occurring once. Sequenced: naive CD4+ T cells from PBMCs. Subset reported: CD45RA+ positively selected. Every receptor here comes from a man between 18 and 35 years old in good health. Some clones in this sample may be carry-over from other donors' samples.

The chain joins TRBV27 to TRBJ1-1; D perhaps matches TRBD1 (5 bases). V lost 5 bases, J lost 1 base, and 14 bases lay in between. This CDR3 comprises 15 residues. Germline CDR1 and CDR2: MNHEY and SMNVEV (reference sequence). CDR3 coding DNA: TGTGCCAGCAGTGCGTTGGGTGGGGGGAACACTGAAGCTTTCTTT. It yields the protein CASSALGGGNTEAFF.

This chain joins TRBV28 and TRBJ1-1, with D possibly TRBD1 on 6 matching bases. Per germline, CDR1 MDHEN and CDR2 SYDVKM. CDR3 size: 11 residues. Trimming shortened V by 6 bases and J by 12 bases, and 14 bases separated the two germline ends. CDR3 sequence: CASRTDSGPFF. The CDR3 bases are TGTGCCAGCAGAACGGACAGCGGGCCTTTCTTT.

This clone was observed a few times. The genes are TRBV28 and TRBJ1-5, with D maybe TRBD1 (5 bases). Looked up from germline, CDR1 is MDHEN and CDR2 is SYDVKM. The germline V and J ends were trimmed by 6 bases and 7 bases, with 13 bases remaining between them. There are 13 residues in the CDR3. Here the CDR3 DNA reads TGTGCCAGCAGGCCACCAGGGTACCAGCCCCAGCATTTT. This translates into CASRPPGYQPQHF.

This chain connects TRBV7-3 to TRBJ2-3; 11 positions match TRBD2. This CDR3 contains 15 residues. V trimming: 5 bases; J trimming: 5 bases; junction bases outside the gene matches: 6. Germline V gives CDR1 SGHTA, CDR2 FQGTGA. CDR3 amino acids: CASSPGLAVVDTQYF. In nucleotides, the CDR3 is TGTGCCAGCAGCCCGGGACTAGCGGTGGTAGATACGCAGTATTTT. Full variable domain (rest looked up from reference TRBV7-3 and TRBJ2-3): GAGVSQTPSNKVTEKGKYVELRCDPISGHTALYWYRQSLGQGPEFLIYFQGTGAADDSGLPNDRFFAVRPEGSVSTLKIQRTERGDSAVYLCASSPGLAVVDTQYFGPGTRLTVL.

As for this clone: At the DNA level, this CDR3 is encoded by other sequences in the same sample as well. This rearrangement joins TRBV5-1 to TRBJ2-4, with D perhaps matching TRBD1 or TRBD2 (5 bases each). Trimming cost V 0 bases and J 7 bases, with 8 bases left between them. This CDR3 comprises 13 residues. Looked up from germline, CDR1 is SGHRS and CDR2 is YFSETQ. CDR3 nucleotides: TGCGCCAGCAGCTTGGAAGGGGAGAACATTCAGTACTTC. Translation gives CASSLEGENIQYF. The full variable domain, in which reference TRBV5-1 and TRBJ2-4 provide the parts outside the CDR3, is KAGVTQTPRYLIKTRGQQVTLSCSPISGHRSVSWYQQTPGQGLQFLFEYFSETQRNKGNFPGRFSGRQFSNSRSEMNVSTLELGDSALYLCASSLEGENIQYFGAGTRLSVL.

This chain links TRBV28 with TRBJ1-2; D is undetermined. This CDR3 has 12 residues. Germline CDR1 and CDR2: MDHEN and SYDVKM. V shed 4 bases and J shed 7 bases, with 10 bases lying between them. The CDR3 nucleotides read TGTGCCAGCAGTTCCCCAGTCTTTGGCTACACCTTC. The encoded protein is CASSSPVFGYTF.

V is TRBV27 and J is TRBJ2-7, with 11 bases identical to TRBD2. There are 16 residues in the CDR3. The V segment lost 6 bases and the J segment 3 bases; nucleotides outside the gene matches: 10. Germline CDR1 is MNHEY and CDR2 is SMNVEV (reference sequence). The CDR3: CASSPTGTSGYYEQYF. In DNA, the CDR3 is TGTGCCAGCAGCCCGACCGGGACTAGCGGATACTACGAGCAGTACTTC.

The rearrangement joins TRBV5-1 to TRBJ2-3; 7 bases are a match to TRBD2. Trimming removed 6 bases from V and 1 base from J; junction bases left unmatched: 8. The CDR3 consists of 15 residues. In germline, CDR1 is SGHRS, CDR2 YFSETQ. CDR3 region: CASTDRREGTDTQYF. CDR3 sequence (DNA): TGCGCCAGCACCGATCGCCGGGAGGGCACAGATACGCAGTATTTT. Together with reference TRBV5-1 and TRBJ2-3, the CDR3 gives the full variable domain: KAGVTQTPRYLIKTRGQQVTLSCSPISGHRSVSWYQQTPGQGLQFLFEYFSETQRNKGNFPGRFSGRQFSNSRSEMNVSTLELGDSALYLCASTDRREGTDTQYFGPGTRLTVL.

The chain uses TRBV5-4 and TRBJ2-7; D is perhaps TRBD2 (6 bases). The CDR3 is made up of 15 amino acids. Deletions cut 6 bases from V and 0 bases from J, with 16 bases between. Germline CDR1 SGHNT, CDR2 YYREEE (reference sequence). The CDR3 sequence: CASTQWGDLSYEQYF. The CDR3 bases are TGTGCCAGCACCCAATGGGGGGATCTCTCCTACGAGCAGTACTTC.

The chain links TRBV30 to TRBJ2-6; 7 nucleotides align to TRBD2. The germline gives CDR1 GTSNPN, CDR2 SVGIG (reference sequence). The CDR3 sequence is 13 residues long. The CDR3 coding sequence is TGTGCGGTGGGCGGGGAGGGGACCAACGTCCTGACTTTC. This translates into CAVGGEGTNVLTF.

CDR3 protein: CSATAITPDTQYF. CDR3 DNA: TGCAGCGCTACAGCGATAACCCCAGATACGCAGTATTTT. The V and J genes are TRBV29-1 and TRBJ2-3; D not certain. The CDR3 sequence is 13 residues long. Per the germline V gene, CDR1 is SQVTM and CDR2 is ANQGSEA. Trimming removed 7 bases from V and 4 bases from J, with 15 bases in between.

The J gene is TRBJ2-7, the V gene TRBV5-1; 12 bases map to TRBD1. Trimming at V came to 4 bases and at J to 7 bases, leaving 6 bases not matched to a gene. CDR3 length: 14 residues. Germline V gene data show CDR1 as SGHRS and CDR2 as YFSETQ. The CDR3 is CASSGGQGAGEQYF. CDR3 nucleotide sequence: TGCGCCAGCAGCGGGGGACAGGGGGCAGGTGAGCAGTACTTC.

The chain links TRBV28 to TRBJ2-4; 9 nucleotides line up with TRBD1. Looked up from germline, CDR1 is MDHEN and CDR2 is SYDVKM. There are 17 residues in the CDR3. V dropped 5 bases and J dropped 2; count of bases not matched to a gene: 10. CDR3 bases: TGTGCCAGCAGTCCCATCGGACAGGGGATCACCAAAAACATTCAGTACTTC. It specifies CASSPIGQGITKNIQYF.

V is TRBV30 and J is TRBJ1-4; the D is unclear. Between the trimmed V and J ends, which lost 3 bases and 8 bases, there was a span of 19 bases. This CDR3 contains 15 residues. Germline-derived CDR1 and CDR2 are GTSNPN and SVGIG (reference sequence). CDR3 in DNA: TGTGCCTGGAGCCTTGTGGGGAGGTTGGGCGAAAAACTGTTTTTT. This codes for CAWSLVGRLGEKLFF.

V is TRBV28 and J is TRBJ2-2; 12 bases align to TRBD1. Looked up from germline, CDR1 is MDHEN and CDR2 is SYDVKM. This CDR3 has 17 amino acids. With V trimmed by 3 bases and J by 7 bases, 9 bases remained unmatched. For the CDR3, the DNA is TGTGCCAGCAGTTTGCTACCGGGACAGGGGGCAGGCGGGGAGCTGTTTTTT. Protein sequence: CASSLLPGQGAGGELFF.

The chain carries TRBV15 and TRBJ2-5, with 10 nucleotides matching TRBD1. Germline CDR1 reads LNHNV; CDR2 reads YYDKDF (reference sequence). The CDR3 sequence is 14 residues long. With V trimmed by 5 bases and J by 5 bases, 5 bases remained unmatched. The CDR3 reads CATSDRGLWETQYF. The CDR3 DNA reads TGTGCCACCAGCGACAGGGGGCTTTGGGAGACCCAGTACTTC.

The J gene is TRBJ2-1, the V gene TRBV5-8; the match to TRBD2 covers 11 bases. The V gene end was trimmed by 4 bases and the J gene end by 7 bases; junction bases not matched to a gene: 7. The CDR3 sequence is 15 residues long. The germline CDR1 and CDR2 sequences are SGHTS and YDEGEE. Here the CDR3 DNA reads TGTGCCAGCAGCCTCCTAGCGGGAGGTAGAAATGAGCAGTTCTTC. Amino acids: CASSLLAGGRNEQFF.

The rearrangement joins TRBV9 to TRBJ2-2, with D possibly matching TRBD2 (5 bases). Trimming removed 4 bases at V and 6 bases at J, with 13 bases between. There are 14 residues in the CDR3. Germline V lookup: CDR1 SGDLS, CDR2 YYNGEE. CDR3 nucleotide sequence: TGTGCCAGCAGCCTAGATGAGGGTCCCGGGGAGCTGTTTTTT. Translating it yields CASSLDEGPGELFF. Filled out from reference TRBV9 and TRBJ2-2, the complete variable domain reads DSGVTQTPKHLITATGQRVTLRCSPRSGDLSVYWYQQSLDQGLQFLIQYYNGEERAKGNILERFSAQQFPDLHSELNLSSLELGDSALYFCASSLDEGPGELFFGEGSRLTVL.